This T cell receptor beta chain stems from a study of CD8 T cells in ankylosing spondylitis. Libraries for TCR beta were made by quantitative 5'-RACE with molecular barcodes. TCRdb called the 5' RACE reads again in MiXCR, with one record for every CDR3 protein. The sample records hundreds of thousands of distinct CDR3 sequences, around 20% being singletons. Comment on this clonotype: Its specificity is not known.

There are 14 residues in the CDR3. Deletions cut 3 bases from V and 6 bases from J, with 12 bases between. The germline V gene encodes CDR1 LNHDA and CDR2 SQIVND (reference sequence). Overall study findings and caveats: Disease-linked clones reportedly concentrated significantly in matched ankylosing spondylitis synovial fluid. Earlier studies detected some motif variants in reactive arthritis synovial fluid and blood. Clones linked to the disease showed a CD8+ phenotype. They occurred at relatively low frequencies in peripheral blood.

Input material: blood, either unsorted or a sorted T cell fraction (not recorded which). The V gene is TRBV19, the J gene TRBJ2-1, with D uncertain. This sequence originates from a male donor with ankylosing spondylitis or in good health (not recorded which). The CDR3 DNA sequence: TGTGCCAGTAGTATTGTAGGGTTGGCCAATGAGCAGTTCTTC. Its protein product is CASSIVGLANEQFF.